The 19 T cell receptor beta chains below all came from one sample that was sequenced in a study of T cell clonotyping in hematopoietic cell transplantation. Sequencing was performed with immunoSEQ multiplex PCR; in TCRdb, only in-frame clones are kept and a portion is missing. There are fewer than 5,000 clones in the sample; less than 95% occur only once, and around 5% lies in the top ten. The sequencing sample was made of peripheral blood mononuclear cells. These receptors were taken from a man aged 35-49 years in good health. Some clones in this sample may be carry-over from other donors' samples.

CDR3 in amino acids: CASSLFPGTSGGYEQYF. Here the CDR3 DNA reads TGTGCCAGCAGTTTATTCCCCGGGACTAGCGGGGGCTACGAGCAGTACTTC. The chain has TRBV27 and TRBJ2-7; 14 bases fit TRBD2. CDR1 is MNHEY, CDR2 SMNVEV, per germline (reference sequence). This CDR3 region has 17 residues. With V trimmed by 1 base and J by 3 bases, 5 bases remained unmatched.

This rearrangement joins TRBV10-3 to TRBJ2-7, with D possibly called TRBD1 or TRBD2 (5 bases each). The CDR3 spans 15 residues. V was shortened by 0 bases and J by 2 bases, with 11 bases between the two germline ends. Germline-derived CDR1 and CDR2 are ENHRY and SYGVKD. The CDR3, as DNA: TGTGCCATCAGTGAGTCGTGGGACGGTACCTACGAGCAGTACTTC. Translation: CAISESWDGTYEQYF.

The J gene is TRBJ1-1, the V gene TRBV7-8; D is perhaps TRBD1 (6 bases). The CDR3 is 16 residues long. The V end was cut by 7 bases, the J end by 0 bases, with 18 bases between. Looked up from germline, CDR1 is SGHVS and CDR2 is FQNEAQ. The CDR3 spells CASKATGPSMNTEAFF. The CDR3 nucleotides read TGTGCCAGCAAAGCTACAGGGCCTTCCATGAACACTGAAGCTTTCTTT.

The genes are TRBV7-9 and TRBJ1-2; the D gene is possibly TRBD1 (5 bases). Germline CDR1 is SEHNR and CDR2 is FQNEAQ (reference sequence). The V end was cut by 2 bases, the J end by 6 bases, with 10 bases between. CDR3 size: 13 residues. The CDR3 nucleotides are TGTGCCAGCAGCTTACGGGGCACGAATGGCTACACCTTC. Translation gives CASSLRGTNGYTF.

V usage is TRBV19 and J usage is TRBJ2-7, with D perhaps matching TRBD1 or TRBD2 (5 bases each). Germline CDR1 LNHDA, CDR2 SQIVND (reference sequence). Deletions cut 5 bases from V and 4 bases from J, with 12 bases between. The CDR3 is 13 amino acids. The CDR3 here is CASSSGPVYEQYF. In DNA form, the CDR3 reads TGTGCCAGTAGTTCGGGACCGGTATACGAGCAGTACTTC.

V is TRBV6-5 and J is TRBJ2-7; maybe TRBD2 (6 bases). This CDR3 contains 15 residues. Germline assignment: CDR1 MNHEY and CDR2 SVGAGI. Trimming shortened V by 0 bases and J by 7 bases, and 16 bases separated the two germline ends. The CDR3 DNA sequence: TGTGCCAGCAGTTACTCGAGATTGGGGGGAGGAGAGCAGTACTTC. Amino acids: CASSYSRLGGGEQYF.

The chain's CDR3 is CASSLTGERGEQYF. CDR3 in DNA: TGTGCCAGCAGCCTTACAGGGGAGAGAGGCGAGCAGTACTTC. The chain joins TRBV7-2 to TRBJ2-7, with 7 bases fitting TRBD1. Looked up from germline, CDR1 is SGHTA and CDR2 is FQGNSA. This CDR3 contains 14 residues. V shed 5 bases and J 6 bases; nucleotides not matched to a gene: 10.

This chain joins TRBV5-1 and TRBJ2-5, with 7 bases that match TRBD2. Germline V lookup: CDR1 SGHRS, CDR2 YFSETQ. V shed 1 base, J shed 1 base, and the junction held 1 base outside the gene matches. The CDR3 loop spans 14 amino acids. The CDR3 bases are TGCGCCAGCAGCTTGCGACTAGCCCAAGAGACCCAGTACTTC. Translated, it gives CASSLRLAQETQYF. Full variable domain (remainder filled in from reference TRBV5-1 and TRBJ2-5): KAGVTQTPRYLIKTRGQQVTLSCSPISGHRSVSWYQQTPGQGLQFLFEYFSETQRNKGNFPGRFSGRQFSNSRSEMNVSTLELGDSALYLCASSLRLAQETQYFGPGTRLLVL.

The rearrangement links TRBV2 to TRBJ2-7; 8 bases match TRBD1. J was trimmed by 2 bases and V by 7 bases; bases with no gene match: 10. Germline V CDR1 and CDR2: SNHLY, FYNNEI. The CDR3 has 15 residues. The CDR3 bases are TGTGCCAGCACCATCTCCGGGACAGGCGCCTACGAGCAGTACTTC. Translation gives CASTISGTGAYEQYF.

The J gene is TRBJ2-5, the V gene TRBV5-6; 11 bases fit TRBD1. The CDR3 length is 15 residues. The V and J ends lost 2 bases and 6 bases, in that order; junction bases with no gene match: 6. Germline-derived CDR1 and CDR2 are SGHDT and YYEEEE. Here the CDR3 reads CASSFPWDRGKTQYF. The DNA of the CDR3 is TGTGCCAGCAGCTTTCCCTGGGACAGGGGGAAGACCCAGTACTTC.

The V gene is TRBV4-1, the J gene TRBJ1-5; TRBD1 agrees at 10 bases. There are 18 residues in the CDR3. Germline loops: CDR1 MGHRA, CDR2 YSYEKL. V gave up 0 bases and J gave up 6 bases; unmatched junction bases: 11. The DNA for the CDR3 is TGCGCCAGCAGCCAAGACCCCGGGGACAGGGGTTACGGTCAGCCCCAGCATTTT. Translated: CASSQDPGDRGYGQPQHF.

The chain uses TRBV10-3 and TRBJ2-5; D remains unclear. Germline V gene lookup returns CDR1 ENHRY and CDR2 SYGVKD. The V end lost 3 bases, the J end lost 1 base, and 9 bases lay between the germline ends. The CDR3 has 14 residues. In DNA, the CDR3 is TGTGCCATCAGTGAAGTGGGAACCCAAGAGACCCAGTACTTC. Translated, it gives CAISEVGTQETQYF.

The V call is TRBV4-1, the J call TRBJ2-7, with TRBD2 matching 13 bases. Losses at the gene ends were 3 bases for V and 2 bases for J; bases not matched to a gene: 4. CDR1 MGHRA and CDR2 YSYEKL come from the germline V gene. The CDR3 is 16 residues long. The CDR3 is CASSHGTSGDTYEQYF. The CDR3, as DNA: TGCGCCAGCAGCCACGGGACTAGCGGGGATACCTACGAGCAGTACTTC.

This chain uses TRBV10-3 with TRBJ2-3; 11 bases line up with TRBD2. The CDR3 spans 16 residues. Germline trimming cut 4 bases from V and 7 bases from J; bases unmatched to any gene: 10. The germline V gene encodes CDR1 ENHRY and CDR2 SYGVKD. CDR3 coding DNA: TGTGCCATCAGTGGTGGGACTAGCGGTGCGGTTAATACGCAGTATTTT. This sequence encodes CAISGGTSGAVNTQYF.

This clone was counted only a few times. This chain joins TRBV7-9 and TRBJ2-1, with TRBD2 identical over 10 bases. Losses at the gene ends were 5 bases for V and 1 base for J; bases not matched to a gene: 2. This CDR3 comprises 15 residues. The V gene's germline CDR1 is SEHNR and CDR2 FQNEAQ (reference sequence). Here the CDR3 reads CASSRTSGSYNEQFF. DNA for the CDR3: TGTGCCAGCAGCAGGACTAGCGGATCCTACAATGAGCAGTTCTTC. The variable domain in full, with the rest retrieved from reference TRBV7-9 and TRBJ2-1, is DTGVSQNPRHKITKRGQNVTFRCDPISEHNRLYWYRQTLGQGPEFLTYFQNEAQLEKSRLLSDRFSAERPKGSFSTLEIQRTEQGDSAMYLCASSRTSGSYNEQFFGPGTRLTVL.

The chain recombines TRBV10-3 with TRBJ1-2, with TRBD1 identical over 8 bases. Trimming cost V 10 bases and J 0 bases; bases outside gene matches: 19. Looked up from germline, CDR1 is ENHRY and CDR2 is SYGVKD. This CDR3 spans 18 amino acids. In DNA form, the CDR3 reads TGTGCCACCCTTGGGGGGGTCAAGTGGACAGGGTCTAACTATGGCTACACCTTC. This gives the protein CATLGGVKWTGSNYGYTF.

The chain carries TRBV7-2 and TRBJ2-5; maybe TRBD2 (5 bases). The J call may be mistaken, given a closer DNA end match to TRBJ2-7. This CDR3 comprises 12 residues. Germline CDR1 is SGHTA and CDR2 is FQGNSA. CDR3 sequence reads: CASSSPGSEQYF. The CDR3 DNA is TGTGCCAGCAGCTCCCCGGGGAGCGAGCAGTACTTC.

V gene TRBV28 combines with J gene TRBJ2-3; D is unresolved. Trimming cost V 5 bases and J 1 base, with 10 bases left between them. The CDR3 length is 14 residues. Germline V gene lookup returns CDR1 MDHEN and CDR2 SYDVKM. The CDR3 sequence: CASSPGPRTDTQYF. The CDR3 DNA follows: TGTGCCAGCAGTCCTGGGCCCCGCACAGATACGCAGTATTTT.

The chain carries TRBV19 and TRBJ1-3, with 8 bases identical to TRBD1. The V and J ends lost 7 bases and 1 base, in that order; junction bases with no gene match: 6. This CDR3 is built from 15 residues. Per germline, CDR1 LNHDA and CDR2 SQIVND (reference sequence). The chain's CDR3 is CASITGGGSGNTIYF. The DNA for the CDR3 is TGTGCCAGTATCACAGGGGGAGGATCTGGAAACACCATATATTTT.